These T cell receptor beta chains were read from a single sample in a study of blood T cell repertoires in COVID-19. TCRdb keeps only in-frame clones here, not all; method: immunoSEQ multiplex PCR. The table shows under 130,000 clones, with less than 90% occurring only once. The material sequenced was peripheral blood. These receptor sequences come from a human donor in a cohort sampled during active COVID-19. The CDR3 runs from the conserved cysteine through the conserved F or W. Fields, in order: J gene, V gene, D gene, clone size, CDR3 protein, CDR3 DNA. A D gene is named only where the DNA matches it firmly. Where a row states a size, it is once, few, many or the class of an expanded clone; other rows omit it.

J gene: TRBJ2-1
V gene: TRBV24-1
D gene: -
clone size: -
CDR3 protein: CATSDLYSTYNEQFF
CDR3 DNA: TGTGCCACCAGTGATTTGTACTCTACTTACAATGAGCAGTTCTTC

J gene: TRBJ2-7
V gene: TRBV4-1
D gene: -
clone size: -
CDR3 protein: CASSQIPTSEQYF
CDR3 DNA: TGCGCCAGCAGCCAAATTCCCACTTCAGAGCAGTACTTC

J gene: TRBJ1-3
V gene: TRBV6-6
D gene: -
clone size: -
CDR3 protein: CASSDRGNTIYF
CDR3 DNA: TGTGCCAGCAGTGACAGGGGAAACACCATATATTTT

J gene: TRBJ2-7
V gene: TRBV5-4
D gene: -
clone size: -
CDR3 protein: CASSLAGGQATQQYF
CDR3 DNA: TGTGCCAGCAGCTTGGCTGGGGGACAAGCTACACAGCAGTACTTC

J gene: TRBJ1-1
V gene: TRBV15
D gene: -
clone size: -
CDR3 protein: CATSRDTNRPMNTEAFF
CDR3 DNA: TGTGCCACCAGCAGAGATACCAACAGGCCTATGAACACTGAAGCTTTCTTT

J gene: TRBJ1-1
V gene: TRBV19
D gene: -
clone size: -
CDR3 protein: CASSIPFGRVEAFF
CDR3 DNA: TGTGCCAGTAGTATTCCTTTTGGGAGGGTTGAAGCTTTCTTT

J gene: TRBJ1-5
V gene: TRBV30
D gene: -
clone size: -
CDR3 protein: CAWSVQMGQPQHF
CDR3 DNA: TGTGCCTGGAGTGTACAGATGGGTCAGCCCCAGCATTTT

J gene: TRBJ1-1
V gene: TRBV7-6
D gene: TRBD1
clone size: -
CDR3 protein: CASSHDSGTGYLEAFF
CDR3 DNA: TGTGCCAGCAGCCACGACTCCGGGACAGGGTATCTTGAAGCTTTCTTT

J gene: TRBJ2-1
V gene: TRBV9
D gene: TRBD2
clone size: -
CDR3 protein: CASSVETGGQGTYNEQFF
CDR3 DNA: TGTGCCAGCAGCGTAGAGACGGGAGGGCAGGGGACGTACAATGAGCAGTTCTTC

J gene: TRBJ2-3
V gene: TRBV2
D gene: TRBD2
clone size: -
CDR3 protein: CASSRSLSGVRTDTQYF
CDR3 DNA: TGTGCCAGCAGTCGGTCCCTTAGCGGGGTGCGCACAGATACGCAGTATTTT

J gene: TRBJ2-5
V gene: TRBV5-1
D gene: TRBD1
clone size: -
CDR3 protein: CASSLGDRGLGETQYF
CDR3 DNA: TGCGCCAGCAGCTTGGGGGACAGGGGGCTTGGAGAGACCCAGTACTTC

J gene: TRBJ2-4
V gene: TRBV12-3/TRBV12-4
D gene: -
clone size: -
CDR3 protein: CASSSTGINIQYF
CDR3 DNA: TGTGCCAGCAGTTCGACCGGGATCAACATTCAGTACTTC

J gene: TRBJ2-7
V gene: TRBV19
D gene: TRBD1
clone size: -
CDR3 protein: CASSDVPGQGYEQYF
CDR3 DNA: TGTGCCAGTAGCGACGTCCCGGGACAGGGATACGAGCAGTACTTC

J gene: TRBJ2-1
V gene: TRBV28
D gene: -
clone size: -
CDR3 protein: CASSLSFGDFPYNEQFF
CDR3 DNA: TGTGCCAGCAGTCTCTCCTTCGGGGACTTTCCCTACAATGAGCAGTTCTTC

J gene: TRBJ1-6
V gene: TRBV30
D gene: -
clone size: -
CDR3 protein: CAWSVRADNSPLHF
CDR3 DNA: TGTGCCTGGAGTGTAAGAGCGGATAATTCACCCCTCCACTTT

J gene: TRBJ1-6
V gene: TRBV5-1
D gene: -
clone size: few
CDR3 protein: CASSLYGGRDSPLHF
CDR3 DNA: TGCGCCAGCAGCTTATACGGGGGAAGGGATTCACCCCTCCACTTT

J gene: TRBJ2-7
V gene: TRBV12-3/TRBV12-4
D gene: TRBD2
clone size: -
CDR3 protein: CASSSGASYEQYF
CDR3 DNA: TGTGCCAGCAGCAGCGGGGCCTCCTACGAGCAGTACTTC

J gene: TRBJ1-1
V gene: TRBV4-1
D gene: TRBD1
clone size: -
CDR3 protein: CASSQVKGANTEAFF
CDR3 DNA: TGCGCCAGCAGCCAAGTAAAGGGGGCGAACACTGAAGCTTTCTTT

J gene: TRBJ2-7
V gene: TRBV6-1
D gene: TRBD1
clone size: -
CDR3 protein: CASSEPTGSNEQYF
CDR3 DNA: TGTGCCAGCAGTGAGCCGACAGGGTCGAACGAGCAGTACTTC

J gene: TRBJ2-7
V gene: TRBV19
D gene: TRBD1
clone size: few
CDR3 protein: CASSIKGQGGYEQYF
CDR3 DNA: TGTGCCAGTAGTATAAAGGGACAGGGAGGCTACGAGCAGTACTTC

J gene: TRBJ1-2
V gene: TRBV28
D gene: -
clone size: few
CDR3 protein: CASSLAGNYGYTF
CDR3 DNA: TGTGCCAGCAGTTTAGCAGGGAACTATGGCTACACCTTC

J gene: TRBJ2-1
V gene: TRBV6-5
D gene: -
clone size: -
CDR3 protein: CASSYSNSGEQFF
CDR3 DNA: TGTGCCAGCAGTTACTCAAATAGCGGTGAGCAGTTCTTC

J gene: TRBJ2-7
V gene: TRBV20-1
D gene: -
clone size: once
CDR3 protein: CSATPHEQYF
CDR3 DNA: TGCAGTGCCACTCCCCACGAGCAGTACTTC

J gene: TRBJ2-2
V gene: TRBV7-9
D gene: TRBD2
clone size: once
CDR3 protein: CASSLGLAGMNTGELFF
CDR3 DNA: TGTGCCAGCAGCCTCGGACTAGCGGGAATGAACACCGGGGAGCTGTTTTTT

J gene: TRBJ2-3
V gene: TRBV5-3
D gene: -
clone size: -
CDR3 protein: CARSLDSGYTDTQYF
CDR3 DNA: TGTGCCAGAAGCTTGGACTCGGGTTACACAGATACGCAGTATTTT

J gene: TRBJ2-1
V gene: TRBV11-3
D gene: TRBD2
clone size: -
CDR3 protein: CASSTPAGLAGGNEQFF
CDR3 DNA: TGTGCCAGCAGCACCCCGGCAGGGCTAGCGGGAGGTAATGAGCAGTTCTTC

J gene: TRBJ2-2
V gene: TRBV11-3
D gene: -
clone size: -
CDR3 protein: CASSLNTGELFF
CDR3 DNA: TGTGCCAGCAGCCTTAACACCGGGGAGCTGTTTTTT

J gene: TRBJ1-1
V gene: TRBV11-3
D gene: -
clone size: -
CDR3 protein: CASSLSTLEVNTEAFF
CDR3 DNA: TGTGCCAGCAGCTTATCCACCCTTGAGGTGAACACTGAAGCTTTCTTT

J gene: TRBJ1-1
V gene: TRBV7-9
D gene: TRBD1
clone size: -
CDR3 protein: CASSLVQGAEAFF
CDR3 DNA: TGTGCCAGCAGCTTAGTCCAGGGGGCTGAAGCTTTCTTT

J gene: TRBJ2-1
V gene: TRBV5-4
D gene: -
clone size: -
CDR3 protein: CASSLGSGAYNEQFF
CDR3 DNA: TGTGCCAGCAGCTTAGGAAGCGGAGCCTACAATGAGCAGTTCTTC

J gene: TRBJ1-5
V gene: TRBV28
D gene: -
clone size: once
CDR3 protein: CASSSTAYSNQPQHF
CDR3 DNA: TGTGCCAGCAGTTCCACAGCCTATAGCAATCAGCCCCAGCATTTT

J gene: TRBJ2-7
V gene: TRBV11-2
D gene: -
clone size: -
CDR3 protein: CASSFGGPSSYEQYF
CDR3 DNA: TGTGCCAGCAGCTTTGGCGGGCCAAGCTCCTACGAGCAGTACTTC

J gene: TRBJ2-7
V gene: TRBV28
D gene: -
clone size: -
CDR3 protein: CASSFSSSGEKTLTYEQYF
CDR3 DNA: TGTGCCAGCAGTTTTAGTAGTTCTGGGGAGAAGACATTAACCTACGAGCAGTACTTC